The rows below give T cell receptor beta chains drawn from one sample of a study of shared clonotypes between healthy human individuals. TCRdb keeps only in-frame clones here, not all; method: immunoSEQ multiplex PCR. The table records about 1 million clones, around 74% of them present only once. The sequenced sample consisted of memory CD4+ T cells sorted from blood. The receptors come from a man younger than 35 in good health. Both conserved end residues are trimmed from each CDR3. A D gene is named only where the DNA matches it firmly. The size field is filled for only some rows; it gives once, few, many or a size class.

CDR3aa | abundance | len | j_gene | d_gene | v_gene
ASTRYQGGQETQY | . | 13 | TRBJ2-5 | . | TRBV5-1
AGKKDRGNQPQH | . | 12 | TRBJ1-5 | TRBD1 | TRBV2
ASSLGTSGGWETQY | . | 14 | TRBJ2-5 | TRBD2 | TRBV7-2
ASSPPGARTDTQY | . | 13 | TRBJ2-3 | . | TRBV18
ASSLTFGPLGNTGELF | . | 16 | TRBJ2-2 | . | TRBV5-6
AWRSGQWGYEQY | . | 12 | TRBJ2-7 | . | TRBV30
ASSFDYSGTQY | many | 11 | TRBJ2-5 | . | TRBV6-6
ASSLRPGNSPLH | few | 12 | TRBJ1-6 | . | TRBV5-6
ASSPLAGGPKGANKNIQY | once | 18 | TRBJ2-4 | . | TRBV12-1
ACFPNTEAF | . | 9 | TRBJ1-1 | . | TRBV30
ASQPGRGTEAF | few | 11 | TRBJ1-1 | . | TRBV10-1
ASSFLAGGGDTQY | . | 13 | TRBJ2-3 | TRBD2 | TRBV5-1
AWSLAPSYEQY | . | 11 | TRBJ2-7 | . | TRBV30
ASSRGDRGDEQY | once | 12 | TRBJ2-7 | TRBD1 | TRBV7-2
ASSLSRDRGSPLH | . | 13 | TRBJ1-6 | TRBD1 | TRBV5-1
ASSLGQLQNIQY | . | 12 | TRBJ2-4 | TRBD1 | TRBV7-9
ASSEAGGAGAVNEQF | . | 15 | TRBJ2-1 | TRBD2 | TRBV6-1
ASSMDGTPSEQY | . | 12 | TRBJ2-7 | . | TRBV19
ASIRSGKNTDTQY | . | 13 | TRBJ2-3 | TRBD2 | TRBV5-1
SVKRDRGLGYEQY | few | 13 | TRBJ2-7 | TRBD1 | TRBV29-1